This record covers a single T cell receptor (beta chain). Its matching antigen is unknown. Sequencing was performed with immunoSEQ multiplex PCR; in TCRdb, only in-frame clones are kept and a portion is missing. This sample has approximately 160,000 clones; less than 90% occur once, and the top ten carry more than 8.5%. The data originate from a study of cytomegalovirus exposure and HLA in healthy donors. Study-wide results and limits: Accounts indicate the classifier identified cytomegalovirus status with strong specificity and sensitivity.

CDR1 and CDR2 (germline): SQVTM, ANQGSEA. The CDR3 runs to 15 residues. Trimming stripped 3 bases from V and 5 bases from J, with 19 bases between. This receptor was identified in a man aged 30 to 39 in good health and CMV-seropositive. Material for sequencing was PBMCs. V usage is TRBV29-1 and J usage is TRBJ2-5, with a tentative D call TRBD1 (5 bases). In DNA, the CDR3 is TGCAGCGTTGAGGCTGGGGCAGGAGCCTCGGAGACCCAGTACTTC. Amino acid sequence: CSVEAGAGASETQYF.